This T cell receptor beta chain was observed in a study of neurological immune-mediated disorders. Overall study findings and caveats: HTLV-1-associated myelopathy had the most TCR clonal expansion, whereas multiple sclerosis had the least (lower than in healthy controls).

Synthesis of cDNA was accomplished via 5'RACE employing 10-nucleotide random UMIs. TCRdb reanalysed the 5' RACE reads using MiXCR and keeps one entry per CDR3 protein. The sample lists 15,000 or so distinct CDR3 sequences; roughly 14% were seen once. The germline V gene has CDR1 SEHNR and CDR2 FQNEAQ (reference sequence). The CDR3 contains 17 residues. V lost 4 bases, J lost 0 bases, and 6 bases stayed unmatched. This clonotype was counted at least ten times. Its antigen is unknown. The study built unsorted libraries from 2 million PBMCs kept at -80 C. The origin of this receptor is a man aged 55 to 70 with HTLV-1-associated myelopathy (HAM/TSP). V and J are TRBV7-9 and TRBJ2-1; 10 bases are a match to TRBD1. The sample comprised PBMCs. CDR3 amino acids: CASSSGQGGGSYNEQFF. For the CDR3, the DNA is TGTGCCAGCAGCTCAGGACAGGGGGGGGGCTCCTACAATGAGCAGTTCTTC.